One T cell receptor beta chain is described in this entry. Germline CDR1 reads LNHDA; CDR2 reads SQIVND (reference sequence). The V gene lost 4 bases and the J gene lost 7 bases, with 11 bases spanning the gap. The CDR3 runs to 13 residues. Method: immunoSEQ multiplex PCR; TCRdb's copy keeps in-frame clones and lacks some. Of over 200,000 clones detected, around 83% appear once; the ten largest clones hold 5.5% to 7.5%. This sample was taken from a study of blood T cell repertoires in COVID-19. J is TRBJ1-5 and V is TRBV19; D may be TRBD1 (6 bases). The receptor was derived from a middle-aged woman who had recovered from COVID-19. Material for sequencing was PBMCs or T cells enriched from blood (not recorded which). CDR3 in DNA: TGTGCCAGTAGTACTGGGGGCAGACAGCCCCAGCATTTT. Encoded protein: CASSTGGRQPQHF.